This TCR beta chain was captured in a study of breast tumors, draining lymph nodes, adjacent tissues. Details on this clonotype: Its antigen remains unidentified.

The study's findings and limits: Luminal-like breast cancer showed significantly greater tumor-nontumor repertoire similarity than basal-like breast cancer did. That most tumor T cells come from lymph nodes remained unproven. Compared with lymph nodes, tumors were less diverse; compared with nontumor tissue, more.

The lymph nodes were axillary draining lymph nodes from breast cancer patients. TCRdb independently ran MiXCR on the multiplex PCR reads; one entry per CDR3 protein. The table lists approximately 300,000 distinct CDR3 sequences, over 30% of them singletons. Germline V gene data show CDR1 as LNHNV and CDR2 as YYDKDF (reference sequence). This CDR3 has 21 residues. The V segment lost 0 bases and the J segment 0 bases; nucleotides outside the gene matches: 15. The chain combines TRBV15 with TRBJ2-5; 11 bases are a match to TRBD2. The clonotype was recovered from a female donor with breast cancer. Some clones in this sample may be carry-over from other donors' samples. Material for sequencing was axillary lymph node tissue. For the CDR3, the DNA is TGTGCCACCAGCAGAGACCTAGCGGGAGGTCTCGGGGGCCGTGACCAAGAGACCCAGTACTTC. Residues: CATSRDLAGGLGGRDQETQYF.